This T cell receptor beta chain was sequenced in a study of blood T cell repertoires in COVID-19 (dated by TCRdb to the early 2020s). Some background on the complete study: Collaborator samples came from the United States, Italy and Spain and covered acute and convalescent phases of COVID-19. The material from the prospective study consisted of cDNA or gDNA derived from T cells, B-cell-depleted T cells, or PBMCs. Subjects who had been exposed to COVID-19, were actively infected with it, or had recovered from it provided the deeply sampled blood TCRbeta repertoires that made up the dataset. A freely available public database, intended as a resource for researchers studying the immune response to SARS-CoV-2, is where the repertoires were released. Samples came from the ongoing ImmuneRACE study (first 160 participants) plus 1,254 subjects from 6 global collaborators. The sample metadata nearly always contained a de-identified subject ID, COVID-19 status, age in years and sex. HLA class I and class II types, where available, came from metadata supplied by the sample provider rather than from assay-based typing.

Each collaborating institution followed its own protocols to collect whole blood in K2EDTA tubes. Collaborator samples were shipped for TCRbeta analysis as frozen whole blood, isolated PBMCs, or DNA extracted from either sample type. Note on this clone: What this receptor recognizes is not known. No base qualities exist here, and no much larger clone lies one base off it.

The CDR3 sequence holds 12 residues, the cysteine and phenylalanine included. Left in the record is the CDR3 DNA by itself, 36 bases read in frame from the first base. V lost 6 bases and J lost 4 bases; the stretch between them is 7 bases long. Results and caveats for the whole study, not just this receptor: How much clinical and demographic metadata was included differed by source and by participant, and the metadata was provided uncurated.

The immunoSEQ Assay, a bias-controlled multiplex PCR, was used to amplify TCRbeta CDR3 regions from genomic DNA. In the paper's pipeline: Within the assay, amplification of reference gene primers was used to estimate how many nucleated cells each sample contained. To quantify the absolute abundance of each unique TCRbeta CDR3 rearrangement, sequence reads were collapsed and filtered. For each sample, productive Simpson clonality was calculated as the square root of Simpson's diversity index over productive rearrangements. The table was pulled from immuneACCESS by TCRdb, which kept in-frame rearrangements only. Such tables lose some clones; where checked, under half of the loss comes from unresolved V genes, and the rest has no known cause. The V and J calls and clone size come from that table; D and trimming were worked out from the DNA. The sample data list roughly 110,000 clones, and 65% to 75% of these were observed just once. About 0.85% of the sample lies in the top ten.

Input material: peripheral blood. The sequence is built from TRBV12-3 or TRBV12-4 and TRBJ2-1; a tentative D match to TRBD1 spans 5 bases. The sequence came from a human donor with acute or convalescent COVID-19. The donor label of this sample is uncertain. The CDR3 loop reads CASRQGYNEQFF. The nucleotide sequence reads as follows: TGTGCCAGCAGGCAGGGTTACAATGAGCAGTTCTTC.